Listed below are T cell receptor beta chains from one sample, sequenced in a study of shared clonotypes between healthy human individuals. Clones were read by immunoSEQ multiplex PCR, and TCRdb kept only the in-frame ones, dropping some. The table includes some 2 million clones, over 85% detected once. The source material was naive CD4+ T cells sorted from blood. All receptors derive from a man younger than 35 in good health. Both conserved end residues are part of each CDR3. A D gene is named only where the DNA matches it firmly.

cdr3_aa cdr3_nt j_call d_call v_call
CASSLYSGANVLTF TGTGCCAGCAGTCTGTACTCTGGGGCCAACGTCCTGACTTTC TRBJ2-6 . TRBV6-6
CASSPQGGQGRNPGELFF TGTGCCAGCAGCCCCCAAGGTGGGCAGGGGAGGAATCCCGGGGAGCTGTTTTTT TRBJ2-2 . TRBV5-6
CASSPTPNSSPLHF TGTGCCAGCAGCCCCACGCCAAACAGTTCACCCCTCCACTTT TRBJ1-6 . TRBV6-5
CATRSSTGPYYEQYF TGTGCCACGCGTTCCTCGACGGGACCTTACTACGAGCAGTACTTC TRBJ2-7 . TRBV6-1
CASIRDWTSYGYTF TGTGCCAGTATTCGGGACTGGACTTCCTATGGCTACACCTTC TRBJ1-2 . TRBV19
CASSQSCRETQYF TGCGCCAGCAGTCAAAGTTGCAGAGAGACCCAGTACTTC TRBJ2-5 . TRBV23-1
CASSPKGNTEAFF TGTGCCAGCTCCCCGAAGGGGAACACTGAAGCTTTCTTT TRBJ1-1 . TRBV18
CASSMGLATYNEQFF TGTGCCAGCAGCATGGGACTAGCGACCTACAATGAGCAGTTCTTC TRBJ2-1 TRBD2 TRBV5-4
CASTGTSYEQYF TGTGCCAGCACCGGGACGAGCTACGAGCAGTACTTC TRBJ2-7 . TRBV2
CAISTQLNTGELFF TGTGCCATCTCGACACAACTAAACACCGGGGAGCTGTTTTTT TRBJ2-2 . TRBV6-6
CAIRTAMVDTQYF TGTGCCATCCGGACAGCGATGGTAGATACGCAGTATTTT TRBJ2-3 . TRBV10-3
CASSPGLDNSPLHF TGTGCCAGCAGTCCAGGATTGGACAATTCACCCCTCCACTTT TRBJ1-6 . TRBV6-5
CASSAMAQGGNNSPLHF TGTGCCAGCAGTGCAATGGCTCAGGGAGGCAATAATTCACCCCTCCACTTT TRBJ1-6 . TRBV2
CSVDRDTDTQYF TGCAGCGTTGACAGAGACACAGATACGCAGTATTTT TRBJ2-3 . TRBV29-1
CSVVESEGEQYF TGCAGCGTTGTGGAATCGGAGGGTGAGCAGTACTTC TRBJ2-7 . TRBV29-1
CASSLGTSGHNEQFF TGCGCCAGCAGCTTGGGGACTAGCGGCCACAATGAGCAGTTCTTC TRBJ2-1 TRBD2 TRBV5-1
CASRPDRGVYNSPLHF TGTGCCAGCAGGCCGGACAGGGGGGTCTATAATTCACCCCTCCACTTT TRBJ1-6 TRBD1 TRBV2
CASSPLPFRGYNEQFF TGTGCCAGCAGTCCGTTACCATTCCGGGGTTACAATGAGCAGTTCTTC TRBJ2-1 . TRBV27
CASSLRPILTGNTIYF TGTGCCAGCAGCTTAAGGCCTATTTTAACTGGAAACACCATATATTTT TRBJ1-3 . TRBV11-2